The 2 T cell receptor beta chains reported below all come from one sample, sequenced in a study of T cells after yellow fever vaccination. TCRdb re-called the 5' RACE reads through MiXCR, storing one row per CDR3 protein. The sample includes around 330,000 distinct CDR3 sequences, around 4% seen only once; the top ten take 23%. This sample comprised PBMCs, obtained on the day of the yellow fever booster vaccination. The receptors were sampled from a man younger than 35 who received the YFV17D yellow fever vaccine.

This clonotype was recorded a few times. This chain joins TRBV9 and TRBJ2-7; D not resolved. Germline-derived CDR1 and CDR2 are SGDLS and YYNGEE. With 0 bases removed from V and 1 base from J, the gap between germline ends came to 11 bases. CDR3 length: 15 residues. CDR3 in amino acids: CASSVGALGSYEQYF. The CDR3 DNA reads as TGTGCCAGCAGCGTAGGGGCCCTAGGGTCCTACGAGCAGTACTTC.

The J gene is TRBJ2-2, the V gene TRBV18; no clear D gene. Between the trimmed V and J ends, which lost 2 bases and 2 bases, there was a span of 15 bases. The CDR3 has 17 residues. Per the germline V gene, CDR1 is KGHSH and CDR2 is LQKENI. The CDR3 spells CASSPAEKDPNTGELFF. CDR3 coding DNA: TGTGCCAGCTCACCAGCAGAGAAGGACCCAAACACCGGGGAGCTGTTTTTT. Drawing the rest from reference TRBV18 and TRBJ2-2, the complete variable domain is NAGVMQNPRHLVRRRGQEARLRCSPMKGHSHVYWYRQLPEEGLKFMVYLQKENIIDESGMPKERFSAEFPKEGPSILRIQQVVRGDSAAYFCASSPAEKDPNTGELFFGEGSRLTVL.